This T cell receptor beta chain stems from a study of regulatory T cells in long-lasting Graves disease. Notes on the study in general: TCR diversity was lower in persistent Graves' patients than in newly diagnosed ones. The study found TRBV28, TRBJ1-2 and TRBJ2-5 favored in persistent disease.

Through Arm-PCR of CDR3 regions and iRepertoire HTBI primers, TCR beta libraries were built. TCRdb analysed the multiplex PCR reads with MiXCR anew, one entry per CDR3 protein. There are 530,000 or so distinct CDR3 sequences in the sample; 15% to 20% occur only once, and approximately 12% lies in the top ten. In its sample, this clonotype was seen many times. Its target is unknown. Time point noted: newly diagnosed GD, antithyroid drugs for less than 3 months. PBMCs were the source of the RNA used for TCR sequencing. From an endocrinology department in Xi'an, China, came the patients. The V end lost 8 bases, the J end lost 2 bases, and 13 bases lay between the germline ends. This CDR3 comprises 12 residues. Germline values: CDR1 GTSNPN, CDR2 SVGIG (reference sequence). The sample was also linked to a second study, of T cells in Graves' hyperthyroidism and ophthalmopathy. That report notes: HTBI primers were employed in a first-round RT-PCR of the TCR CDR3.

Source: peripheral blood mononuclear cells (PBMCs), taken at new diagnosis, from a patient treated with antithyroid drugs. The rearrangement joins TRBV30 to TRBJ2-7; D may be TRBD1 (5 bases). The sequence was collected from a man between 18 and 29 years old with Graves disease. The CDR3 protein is CAGAGNAYEQYF. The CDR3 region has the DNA TGTGCCGGCGCAGGGAATGCCTACGAGCAGTACTTC.